The clone carrying this TCR beta chain turned up a few times. The source material, RNA transcripts, was used to amplify TCR beta CDR3 regions. The TCR CDR3 first-round RT-PCR relied on the HTBI primer set. Each CDR3 protein is one row after TCRdb ran MiXCR on the multiplex PCR reads. The table records under 350,000 distinct CDR3 sequences, over 15% of them present only once. The data originate from a study of T cells in Graves' hyperthyroidism and ophthalmopathy. Patients with ophthalmopathy all had a Clinical Activity Score of at least 3, a NOSPECS grade of at least 4 and duration under 3 months. Clinical symptoms, serum thyroxine and TRAb, thyroid ultrasound and orbital computed tomography were used for the diagnoses. Trimming removed 6 bases from V and 7 bases from J; junction bases left unmatched: 8. This CDR3 comprises 14 residues. Germline V gene lookup returns CDR1 SGHTS and CDR2 YDEGEE.

This clonotype was sampled from a woman aged 55-69 years with Graves' ophthalmopathy. The specimen sequenced was blood. This chain connects TRBV5-8 to TRBJ1-4; 8 nucleotides match TRBD1. CDR3 sequence: CASKRTGISEKLFF. Here the CDR3 DNA reads TGTGCCAGCAAGAGGACAGGGATAAGTGAAAAACTGTTTTTT. Full variable domain (rest looked up from reference TRBV5-8 and TRBJ1-4): EAGVTQSPTHLIKTRGQQATLRCSPISGHTSVYWYQQALGLGLQFLLWYDEGEERNRGNFPPRFSGRQFPNYSSELNVNALELEDSALYLCASKRTGISEKLFFGSGTQLSVL.